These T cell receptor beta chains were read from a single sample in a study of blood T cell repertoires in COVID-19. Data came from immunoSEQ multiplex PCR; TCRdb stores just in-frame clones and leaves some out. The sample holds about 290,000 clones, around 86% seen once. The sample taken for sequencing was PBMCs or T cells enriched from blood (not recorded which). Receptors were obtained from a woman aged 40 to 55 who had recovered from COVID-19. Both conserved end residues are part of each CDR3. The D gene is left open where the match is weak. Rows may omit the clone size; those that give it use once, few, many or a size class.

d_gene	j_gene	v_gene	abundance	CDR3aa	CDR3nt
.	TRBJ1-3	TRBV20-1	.	CSASRGTAGNTIYF	TGCAGTGCTAGTCGGGGTACGGCTGGAAACACCATATATTTT
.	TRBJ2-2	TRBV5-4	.	CASSAGTSNTGELFF	TGTGCCAGCAGCGCCGGGACTTCGAACACCGGGGAGCTGTTTTTT
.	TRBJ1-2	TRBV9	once	CASSVSSQGYYGYTF	TGTGCCAGCAGCGTAAGCTCCCAGGGCTACTATGGCTACACCTTC
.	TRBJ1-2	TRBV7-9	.	CASSFKGPQYGYTF	TGTGCCAGCAGCTTTAAGGGGCCGCAATATGGCTACACCTTC
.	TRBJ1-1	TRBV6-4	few	CASSAQSTGDTEAFF	TGTGCCAGCAGTGCCCAGTCGACGGGGGACACTGAAGCTTTCTTT
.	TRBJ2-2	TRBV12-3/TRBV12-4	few	CASSLVPGELFF	TGTGCCAGCAGTTTAGTCCCTGGGGAGCTGTTTTTT
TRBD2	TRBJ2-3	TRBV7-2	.	CASSLVPGGGLDTQYF	TGTGCCAGCAGCTTAGTCCCGGGGGGAGGCTTGGATACGCAGTATTTT
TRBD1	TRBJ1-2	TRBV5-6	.	CASSSGTGGIPNYGYTF	TGTGCCAGCAGCTCAGGGACAGGGGGCATTCCTAACTATGGCTACACCTTC
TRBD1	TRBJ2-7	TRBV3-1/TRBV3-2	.	CASSPSPGQGNYEQYF	TGTGCCAGCAGCCCTAGTCCTGGACAGGGGAACTACGAGCAGTACTTC
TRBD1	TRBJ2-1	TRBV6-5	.	CASTLTGGGEQFF	TGTGCCAGCACCCTGACAGGGGGAGGTGAGCAGTTCTTC
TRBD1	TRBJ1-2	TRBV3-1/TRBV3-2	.	CASRTGGYGYTF	TGTGCCAGCAGGACAGGGGGCTATGGCTACACCTTC
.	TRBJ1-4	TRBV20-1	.	CSASKQGLGKLFF	TGCAGTGCTAGTAAACAGGGATTAGGAAAACTGTTTTTT
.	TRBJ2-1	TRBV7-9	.	CASSLVFSSDNNEQFF	TGTGCCAGCAGCTTAGTCTTTTCCTCTGACAACAATGAGCAGTTCTTC
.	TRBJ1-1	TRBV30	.	CAWKEGTKREEAFF	TGTGCCTGGAAGGAGGGGACGAAGAGGGAAGAAGCTTTCTTT
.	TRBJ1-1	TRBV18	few	CASSLVGGGTEAFF	TGTGCCAGCTCACTCGTGGGGGGAGGAACTGAAGCTTTCTTT
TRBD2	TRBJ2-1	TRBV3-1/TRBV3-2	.	CASSQGLAGANEQFF	TGTGCCAGCAGCCAAGGGCTAGCGGGAGCCAATGAGCAGTTCTTC
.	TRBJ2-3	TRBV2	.	CASRASSQGGDTQYF	TGTGCCAGCAGGGCTAGCTCCCAAGGGGGAGATACGCAGTATTTT
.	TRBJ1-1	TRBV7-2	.	CASSFGANTEAFF	TGTGCCAGCAGCTTTGGGGCGAACACTGAAGCTTTCTTT
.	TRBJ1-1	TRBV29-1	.	CSVAGQKAFF	TGCAGCGTGGCGGGGCAAAAAGCTTTCTTT
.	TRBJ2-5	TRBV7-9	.	CALVVGRGLNQETQYF	TGTGCCCTCGTTGTGGGAAGAGGGTTAAACCAAGAGACCCAGTACTTC
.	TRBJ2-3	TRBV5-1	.	CASSMQTTADTQYF	TGCGCCAGCAGCATGCAGACTACGGCAGATACGCAGTATTTT
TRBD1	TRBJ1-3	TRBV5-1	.	CASSLVGQGAGNTIYF	TGCGCCAGCAGCTTGGTAGGACAGGGTGCCGGAAACACCATATATTTT
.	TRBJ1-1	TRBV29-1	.	CSVRQGYRVTEAFF	TGCAGCGTACGTCAGGGGTACAGAGTCACTGAAGCTTTCTTT
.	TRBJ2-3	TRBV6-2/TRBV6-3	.	CASSYPSYTDTQYF	TGTGCCAGCAGTTACCCAAGCTACACAGATACGCAGTATTTT
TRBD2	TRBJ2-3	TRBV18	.	CASSPPGTSGRDTQYF	TGTGCCAGCTCACCACCAGGGACTAGCGGTAGAGATACGCAGTATTTT
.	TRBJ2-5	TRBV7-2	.	CASSRGLKQETQYF	TGTGCCAGCAGCCGGGGATTAAAACAAGAGACCCAGTACTTC
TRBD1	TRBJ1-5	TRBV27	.	CASRGRQGGQPQHF	TGTGCCAGCCGGGGAAGACAGGGTGGTCAGCCCCAGCATTTT
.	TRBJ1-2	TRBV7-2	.	CASSLEFGGAGGYTF	TGTGCCAGCAGCTTAGAGTTTGGGGGGGCGGGTGGCTACACCTTC
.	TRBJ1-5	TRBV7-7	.	CASSLGPSPGDQPQHF	TGTGCTAGCAGCTTAGGGCCTTCGCCAGGGGATCAGCCCCAGCATTTT
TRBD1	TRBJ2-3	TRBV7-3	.	CASSQTGPQSTDTQYF	TGTGCCAGCAGCCAGACAGGGCCTCAAAGCACAGATACGCAGTATTTT
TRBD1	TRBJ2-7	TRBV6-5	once	CASSSDRVSHEQYF	TGTGCCAGCAGTTCCGACAGGGTATCCCACGAGCAGTACTTC
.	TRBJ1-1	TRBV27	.	CASSLYRRGSGEAFF	TGTGCCAGCAGTTTATATAGGCGAGGGAGTGGAGAAGCTTTCTTT
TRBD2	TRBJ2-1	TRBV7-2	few	CASSLLIAGGSDEQFF	TGTGCCAGCAGCTTACTGATAGCGGGAGGTAGCGATGAGCAGTTCTTC
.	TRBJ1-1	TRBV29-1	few	CSVLNREAFF	TGCAGCGTTTTGAACAGGGAAGCTTTCTTT
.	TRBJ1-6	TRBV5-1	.	CASSLGRGETLHF	TGCGCCAGCAGCTTGGGACGCGGGGAGACACTCCACTTT
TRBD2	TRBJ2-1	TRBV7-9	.	CASSVDGGAHEQFF	TGTGCCAGCAGCGTTGACGGGGGGGCCCATGAGCAGTTCTTC
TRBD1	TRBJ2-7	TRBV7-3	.	CASSLIGQGPYEQYF	TGTGCCAGCAGCTTAATAGGACAGGGACCCTACGAGCAGTACTTC
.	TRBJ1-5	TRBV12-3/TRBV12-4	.	CASSLGDQPQHF	TGTGCCAGCAGTTTAGGAGATCAGCCCCAGCATTTT
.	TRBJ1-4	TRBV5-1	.	CASSVGPWATNEKLFF	TGCGCCAGCAGCGTGGGGCCCTGGGCCACTAATGAAAAACTGTTTTTT
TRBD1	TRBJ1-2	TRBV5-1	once	CASSSIGQAPNYGYTF	TGCGCCAGCAGCTCTATCGGACAGGCCCCTAACTATGGCTACACCTTC
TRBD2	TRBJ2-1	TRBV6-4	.	CASSELPGTSGGALLMQFF	TGTGCCAGCAGCGAACTCCCGGGGACTAGCGGGGGGGCCCTGTTAATGCAGTTCTTC
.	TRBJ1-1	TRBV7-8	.	CASSETARGLTGTEAFF	TGTGCCAGCAGCGAAACAGCGCGGGGTTTAACGGGCACTGAAGCTTTCTTT
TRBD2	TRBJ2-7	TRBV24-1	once	CATSGRGGGGDYEQYF	TGTGCCACCAGTGGAAGGGGCGGGGGAGGAGACTACGAGCAGTACTTC
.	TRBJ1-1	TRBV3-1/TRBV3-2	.	CASRKQETSTEAFF	TGTGCCAGCAGGAAACAGGAAACGAGCACTGAAGCTTTCTTT
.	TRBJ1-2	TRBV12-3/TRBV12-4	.	CASSQGLEGVNSF	TGTGCCAGCAGTCAAGGCCTCGAGGGGGTTAACTCCTTC
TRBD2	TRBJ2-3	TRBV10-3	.	CAIMARSGGRDTQYF	TGTGCCATCATGGCCCGTAGCGGGGGAAGAGATACGCAGTATTTT
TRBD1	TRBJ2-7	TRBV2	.	CASRVDRGGDEQYF	TGTGCCAGCAGAGTGGACAGGGGAGGAGACGAGCAGTACTTC
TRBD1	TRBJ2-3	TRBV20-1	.	CSASTGGVSDTQYF	TGCAGTGCTAGTACAGGGGGCGTCTCGGATACGCAGTATTTT
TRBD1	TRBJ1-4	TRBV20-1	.	CSASIAPTGPNEKLFF	TGCAGTGCTAGTATAGCCCCGACAGGGCCTAATGAAAAACTGTTTTTT
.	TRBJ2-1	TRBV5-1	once	CASRIDSSSYNEQFF	TGCGCCAGCAGGATAGACAGCAGCTCCTACAATGAGCAGTTCTTC
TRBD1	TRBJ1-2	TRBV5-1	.	CASSPLDRYYGYTF	TGCGCCAGCAGCCCGCTGGACAGGTACTATGGCTACACCTTC
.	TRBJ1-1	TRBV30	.	CAWSSGTEAFF	TGTGCCTGGAGTTCAGGCACTGAAGCTTTCTTT
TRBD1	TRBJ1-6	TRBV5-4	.	CASSSGRMGQNNSPLHF	TGTGCCAGCAGCTCAGGACGAATGGGACAGAATAATTCACCCCTCCACTTT